This TCR beta chain comes out of a study of regulatory T cells in long-lasting Graves disease. Study-level background: Newly diagnosed Graves' patients had taken antithyroid drugs under 3 months.

This clonotype was counted at least ten times. Antigen: not known. J lost 6 bases, V lost 0 bases, and 7 bases had no gene match. The germline V gene has CDR1 MNHEY and CDR2 SVGEGT. CDR3 size: 15 residues. According to the study, TCR beta libraries were built with iRepertoire HTBI primers and CDR3-region Arm-PCR. From the multiplex PCR reads, TCRdb called clonotypes with MiXCR, one entry per CDR3 protein. The sample has some 450,000 distinct CDR3 sequences; about 15% are singletons. Time point given: newly diagnosed GD, antithyroid drugs for less than 3 months. Extracted PBMC RNA gave rise to the TCR library. Study results and limitations: Comparison showed that persistent patients shared more public clonotypes (fewer than 3,000) than new patients (roughly 1,000).

A further study also used this sample, focusing on T cells in Graves' hyperthyroidism and ophthalmopathy. Per that paper: Each patient was aged 18 to 65 and had newly diagnosed hyperthyroidism of under 2 months' duration.

The J gene is TRBJ1-1, the V gene TRBV6-2 or TRBV6-3; TRBD1 agrees at 7 bases. This receptor was taken from a woman in her thirties with Graves disease. The sequences come from peripheral blood mononuclear cells (PBMCs), collected at new diagnosis, from a patient treated with antithyroid drugs. The CDR3 DNA reads as TGTGCCAGCAGTTACTCGGGGGGGACAGAACCTGAAGCTTTCTTT. Its translation: CASSYSGGTEPEAFF.